The clone carrying this T cell receptor (beta chain) was recorded many times. Its cognate antigen is unknown. The sample originates from a study of T-cell reconstitution after alpha-beta-depleted transplantation in children. The study's findings and limits: About two months after transplant, alpha-beta T cells reportedly came from several hundred expanded graft clones. Recipient T cells and thymic progenitors that survived were the source of the high TCRbeta diversity seen at day 60 in some patients. After one year, T-cell counts and TCRbeta diversity mostly came from new T cells.

V dropped 2 bases and J dropped 4; count of bases not matched to a gene: 5. Germline V gives CDR1 DFQATT, CDR2 SNEGSKA (reference sequence). The CDR3 is 15 residues long. Unique molecular identifiers tagged the TCRbeta library. TCRdb re-derived calls from the PCR reads in MiXCR, one entry per CDR3 protein. The data contain 500,000 or so distinct CDR3 sequences, about 10% of them seen just once; the ten biggest clones take up about 14%. This clonotype was obtained from a female patient between 2 and 15 years old who had a stem cell transplant for aplastic anemia, so the T cells may come from the graft donor. The material was PBMCs, mostly from graft donor cells, obtained 180 days after TCRalphabeta/CD19-depleted stem cell transplant. The chain links TRBV20-1 to TRBJ1-5, with 10 positions matching TRBD1. The CDR3 bases are TGCAGTGCTAGAAGCCCGGGACAGGGGAATCAGCCCCAGCATTTT. Amino acids: CSARSPGQGNQPQHF.